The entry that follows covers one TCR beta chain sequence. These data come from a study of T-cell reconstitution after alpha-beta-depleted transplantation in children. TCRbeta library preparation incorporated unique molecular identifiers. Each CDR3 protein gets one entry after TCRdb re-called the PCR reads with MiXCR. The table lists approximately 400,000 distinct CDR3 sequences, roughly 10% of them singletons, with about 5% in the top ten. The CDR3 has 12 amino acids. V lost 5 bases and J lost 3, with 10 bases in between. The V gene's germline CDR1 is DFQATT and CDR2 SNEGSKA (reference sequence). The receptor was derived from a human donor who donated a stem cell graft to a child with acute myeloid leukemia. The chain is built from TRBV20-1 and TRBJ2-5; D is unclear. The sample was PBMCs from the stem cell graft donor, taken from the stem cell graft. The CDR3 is CSAGRQEETQYF. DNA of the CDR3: TGCAGTGCTGGGCGGCAGGAAGAGACCCAGTACTTC.